The text below deals with one T cell receptor beta chain. The data belong to a study of blood T cell repertoires in COVID-19. Whole-study context: The United States, Italy and Spain supplied acute and convalescent COVID-19 samples. PBMCs, B-cell-depleted T cells, or T cells provided the cDNA or gDNA that made up the material.

Per the original methods: Amplification from reference gene primers served as the basis for estimated nucleated cell counts. Sequencing used immunoSEQ multiplex PCR; TCRdb keeps in-frame clones, though not all of them. V, J and clone size were drawn from that table, and D and trimming were deduced from the DNA. In the table there are some 250,000 clones, 83% of which are singletons. The trim removed 2 bases at V and 7 bases at J, leaving 7 bases unmatched. The CDR3 totals 14 residues. Germline lookup yields CDR1 MNHEY and CDR2 SVGEGT. The chain carries TRBV6-2 or TRBV6-3 and TRBJ1-2, with 7 bases that match TRBD1. The source of this sequence is a man between 35 and 55 years old with active or convalescent COVID-19. Sequencing used peripheral blood. The CDR3 loop reads CASSYPDRVSGYTF. In DNA form, the CDR3 reads TGTGCCAGCAGTTACCCAGACAGGGTATCTGGCTACACCTTC.